These 27 T cell receptor beta chains came from one sample sequenced in a study of cytomegalovirus exposure and HLA in healthy donors. PCR used 60 Vbeta primers and 13 Jbeta primers. Only in-frame clones appear in the TCRdb table, and some are missing; sequencing was by immunoSEQ multiplex PCR. In all, the sample yields 200,000 to 250,000 clones. The source material was PBMCs. Every receptor here comes from a woman aged 25 to 39 in good health and CMV-seropositive.

The chain is built from TRBV7-9 and TRBJ1-4; 8 nucleotides align to TRBD1. The ends lost 6 bases at V and 2 bases at J; junction bases unmatched: 8. The length of the CDR3 is 16 residues. CDR1 is SEHNR, CDR2 FQNEAQ, per germline (reference sequence). The CDR3 nucleotides read TGTGCCAGCAGTCCCACAGGGGGTATCACTAATGAAAAACTGTTTTTT. Protein: CASSPTGGITNEKLFF. Full variable domain (missing parts from reference TRBV7-9 and TRBJ1-4): DTGVSQNPRHKITKRGQNVTFRCDPISEHNRLYWYRQTLGQGPEFLTYFQNEAQLEKSRLLSDRFSAERPKGSFSTLEIQRTEQGDSAMYLCASSPTGGITNEKLFFGSGTQLSVL.

This chain joins TRBV12-5 and TRBJ2-2; D perhaps matches TRBD1 (6 bases). The V end was cut by 0 bases, the J end by 0 bases, with 20 bases between. Germline CDR1 LGHNT, CDR2 FRNRAP. This CDR3 has 20 amino acids. CDR3 loop: CASGLVLDRTGTSNTGELFF. The DNA for the CDR3 is TGTGCTAGTGGTTTGGTATTGGATCGAACAGGGACATCGAACACCGGGGAGCTGTTTTTT.

The rearrangement uses TRBV6-1 and TRBJ2-3, with D unclear. Germline V gene data show CDR1 as MNHNS and CDR2 as SASEGT. The length of the CDR3 is 12 residues. V was shortened by 5 bases and J by 4 bases, with 7 bases between the two germline ends. The CDR3 bases are TGTGCCAGCAGTAATCTAGCAGATACGCAGTATTTT. It yields the protein CASSNLADTQYF.

This chain links TRBV5-4 with TRBJ2-2; 10 bases align to TRBD2. The germline V gene has CDR1 SGHNT and CDR2 YYREEE (reference sequence). V dropped 3 bases and J dropped 4; count of bases not matched to a gene: 12. The CDR3 has 18 residues. CDR3 in amino acids: CASSSGASGSFSTGELFF. The CDR3 bases are TGTGCCAGCAGCTCGGGAGCTAGCGGGAGTTTTAGCACCGGGGAGCTGTTTTTT.

The chain recombines TRBV5-1 with TRBJ2-7; 7 positions match TRBD1. The CDR3 sequence is 14 residues long. J lost 6 bases, V lost 4 bases, and 10 bases had no gene match. CDR1 SGHRS and CDR2 YFSETQ come from the germline V gene. This chain's CDR3 is CASSPGTVPCEQYF. The CDR3 region has the DNA TGCGCCAGCAGCCCCGGGACAGTCCCCTGCGAGCAGTACTTC.

The CDR3, as DNA: TGTGCCAGTGGGGGGGGTTGGCAGCCCCAGCATTTT. Amino acid sequence: CASGGGWQPQHF. J is TRBJ1-5 and V is TRBV19, with D possibly TRBD1 on 5 matching bases. Germline loops: CDR1 LNHDA, CDR2 SQIVND (reference sequence). Trimming cost V 8 bases and J 7 bases, with 12 bases left between them. The CDR3 extends over 12 amino acids.

The chain recombines TRBV18 with TRBJ2-3, with 7 bases lining up with TRBD1. The trim removed 3 bases at V and 1 base at J, leaving 4 bases unmatched. The CDR3 loop spans 15 amino acids. Germline CDR1 KGHSH, CDR2 LQKENI. The CDR3 sequence: CASSPRDRGTDTQYF. As DNA, the CDR3 is TGTGCCAGCTCACCGAGAGACAGGGGCACAGATACGCAGTATTTT.

V is TRBV11-2 and J is TRBJ2-7; 9 nucleotides line up with TRBD1. CDR3 length equals 15 residues. Germline trimming cut 6 bases from V and 4 bases from J; bases unmatched to any gene: 10. From germline, CDR1 is SGHAT and CDR2 FQNNGV. The chain's CDR3 is CASRPARQGVYEQYF. The CDR3 DNA reads TGTGCCAGCAGGCCCGCCCGACAGGGGGTGTACGAGCAGTACTTC.

This chain joins TRBV9 and TRBJ2-2; a possible D gene is TRBD2 (6 bases). This CDR3 has 15 amino acids. Germline V lookup: CDR1 SGDLS, CDR2 YYNGEE. Trimming pared 0 bases from V and 7 bases from J, leaving 13 bases between. The CDR3 nucleotides read TGTGCCAGCAGCGTAGTTGGGACTGCAAACGGGGAGCTGTTTTTT. It specifies CASSVVGTANGELFF.

The rearrangement links TRBV18 to TRBJ2-3; 8 bases fit TRBD2. Germline CDR1 is KGHSH and CDR2 is LQKENI. V lost 3 bases to trimming and J lost 0 bases; unmatched junction nucleotides: 5. The CDR3 spans 16 residues. Here the CDR3 DNA reads TGTGCCAGCTCACCTCAACTAGCGGTTAGCACAGATACGCAGTATTTT. Protein product: CASSPQLAVSTDTQYF. Filled out from reference TRBV18 and TRBJ2-3, the complete variable domain reads NAGVMQNPRHLVRRRGQEARLRCSPMKGHSHVYWYRQLPEEGLKFMVYLQKENIIDESGMPKERFSAEFPKEGPSILRIQQVVRGDSAAYFCASSPQLAVSTDTQYFGPGTRLTVL.

The V and J genes are TRBV18 and TRBJ2-5; possible D gene TRBD1, 6 bases. V was shortened by 0 bases and J by 1 base, with 12 bases between the two germline ends. This CDR3 spans 16 amino acids. Per the germline V gene, CDR1 is KGHSH and CDR2 is LQKENI. The CDR3 sequence is CASSPPSGQRQETQYF. The CDR3 bases are TGTGCCAGCTCACCACCCTCCGGACAGCGCCAAGAGACCCAGTACTTC.

This chain uses TRBV7-2 with TRBJ1-6, with D possibly TRBD1 on 5 matching bases. The CDR3 sequence is 14 residues long. With 4 bases removed from V and 8 bases from J, the gap between germline ends came to 12 bases. Germline CDR1 is SGHTA and CDR2 is FQGNSA. The CDR3 DNA is TGTGCCAGCAGCTCGGGACTCCCGTATTCACCCCTCCACTTT. Residues: CASSSGLPYSPLHF.

V usage is TRBV30 and J usage is TRBJ2-1; D remains ambiguous. V lost 3 bases and J 3 bases, leaving 15 bases between the germline ends. The germline V gene has CDR1 GTSNPN and CDR2 SVGIG (reference sequence). CDR3 size: 15 residues. The DNA of the CDR3 is TGTGCCTGGAGGAATACTCCCGGGTTCTACAATGAGCAGTTCTTC. Amino acid sequence: CAWRNTPGFYNEQFF.

The chain carries TRBV7-9 and TRBJ1-2; 8 bases agree with TRBD1. Germline values: CDR1 SEHNR, CDR2 FQNEAQ (reference sequence). With 5 bases clipped from V and 5 bases from J, the junction kept 7 bases outside the gene matches. The CDR3 totals 14 residues. The CDR3 region is CASSPGQETYGYTF. The CDR3 bases are TGTGCCAGCAGCCCGGGACAGGAAACTTATGGCTACACCTTC.

V and J are TRBV5-4 and TRBJ1-1; D uncertain. Deletions cut 9 bases from V and 7 bases from J, with 16 bases between. CDR3 length equals 12 residues. Per germline, CDR1 SGHNT and CDR2 YYREEE (reference sequence). The CDR3 sequence: CATQLEMGEAFF. The CDR3 DNA follows: TGTGCCACCCAGTTGGAGATGGGTGAAGCTTTCTTT.

The genes are TRBV19 and TRBJ1-5; 8 bases line up with TRBD1. The CDR3 consists of 14 residues. Germline loops: CDR1 LNHDA, CDR2 SQIVND (reference sequence). Trimming cost V 6 bases and J 4 bases; bases outside gene matches: 5. The CDR3 DNA follows: TGTGCCAGTAGAAAGACAGGGGCAAATCAGCCCCAGCATTTT. Its translation is CASRKTGANQPQHF.

This chain uses TRBV6-5 with TRBJ2-3; D possibly corresponds to TRBD1 (6 bases). CDR1 is MNHEY and CDR2 is SVGAGI in the germline V gene. The V gene lost 2 bases and the J gene lost 4 bases, with 13 bases spanning the gap. The CDR3 runs to 15 residues. The CDR3, as DNA: TGTGCCAGCAGTTACACAGGGACGCACGCAGATACGCAGTATTTT. This gives the protein CASSYTGTHADTQYF.

The chain joins TRBV28 to TRBJ1-1; no firm D call. V was clipped by 6 bases and J by 3 bases, with 11 bases between them. Per the germline V gene, CDR1 is MDHEN and CDR2 is SYDVKM. The CDR3 length is 13 residues. CDR3 sequence (DNA): TGTGCCAGCAGCCGACCCGGAGACACTGAAGCTTTCTTT. It specifies CASSRPGDTEAFF.

This sequence joins TRBV28 and TRBJ2-1, with 7 bases identical to TRBD2. J gave up 4 bases and V 7 bases, and 7 bases lay outside the gene matches. The CDR3 is made up of 14 amino acids. The germline gives CDR1 MDHEN, CDR2 SYDVKM. In DNA form, the CDR3 reads TGTGCCAGCACCCTAAGGGGAGGGTACAATGAGCAGTTCTTC. This translates into CASTLRGGYNEQFF.

This sequence joins TRBV27 and TRBJ2-3; 8 nucleotides line up with TRBD2. The CDR3 is 16 amino acids. Germline CDR1 and CDR2: MNHEY and SMNVEV (reference sequence). V trimming: 4 bases; J trimming: 5 bases; junction bases outside the gene matches: 11. The chain's CDR3 is CASSSRAAGAVDTQYF. DNA of the CDR3: TGTGCCAGCAGTTCCAGGGCAGCGGGAGCGGTAGATACGCAGTATTTT.

The chain carries TRBV28 and TRBJ2-5; D unclear. The length of the CDR3 is 11 residues. Trimming stripped 0 bases from V and 9 bases from J, with 5 bases between. The V gene's germline CDR1 is MDHEN and CDR2 SYDVKM. The DNA for the CDR3 is TGTGCCAGCAGTTTATGGGAGTCCCAGTACTTC. Amino acid sequence: CASSLWESQYF.

The rearrangement uses TRBV30 and TRBJ1-6; 8 bases are shared with TRBD1. CDR3 length: 15 amino acids. Germline V gives CDR1 GTSNPN, CDR2 SVGIG (reference sequence). J gave up 10 bases and V 1 base, and 9 bases lay outside the gene matches. The CDR3 DNA reads TGTGCCTGGAGTGCGGTAGACAGGGGAGGATCACCCCTCCACTTT. Encoded protein: CAWSAVDRGGSPLHF.

The DNA of the CDR3 is TGTGCCAGCAGTGCGTCAATCCGGCGGAAGCAGTTCTTC. Translation gives CASSASIRRKQFF. The J gene is TRBJ2-1, the V gene TRBV2; D remains ambiguous. CDR1 SNHLY and CDR2 FYNNEI come from the germline V gene. V shed 4 bases and J shed 11 bases, with 15 bases lying between them. The CDR3 covers 13 residues.

The J gene is TRBJ1-1, the V gene TRBV5-1; TRBD1 agrees at 12 bases. This CDR3 comprises 16 residues. CDR1 SGHRS and CDR2 YFSETQ come from the germline V gene. V trimming: 4 bases; J trimming: 1 base; junction bases outside the gene matches: 5. This chain's CDR3 is CASSGGQGAANTEAFF. CDR3 DNA: TGCGCCAGCAGCGGGGGACAGGGGGCGGCGAACACTGAAGCTTTCTTT.

The chain recombines TRBV7-9 with TRBJ2-3; 10 bases are a match to TRBD2. The CDR3 covers 16 residues. Germline V gene lookup returns CDR1 SEHNR and CDR2 FQNEAQ (reference sequence). V lost 4 bases, J lost 6 bases, and 10 bases stayed unmatched. The CDR3 spells CASSSPNSGGTDTQYF. Written as DNA, the CDR3 is TGTGCCAGCAGCTCCCCGAATAGCGGGGGGACGGATACGCAGTATTTT.

The chain couples TRBV9 to TRBJ2-1, with 12 bases matching TRBD2. Germline lookup yields CDR1 SGDLS and CDR2 YYNGEE. The CDR3 has 16 residues. Trimming removed 3 bases from V and 7 bases from J; junction bases left unmatched: 8. Here the CDR3 DNA reads TGTGCCAGCAGCGACCGGACTAGCGGGATGGGAAATGAGCAGTTCTTC. Protein: CASSDRTSGMGNEQFF. The whole variable domain, remainder taken from reference TRBV9 and TRBJ2-1, is DSGVTQTPKHLITATGQRVTLRCSPRSGDLSVYWYQQSLDQGLQFLIQYYNGEERAKGNILERFSAQQFPDLHSELNLSSLELGDSALYFCASSDRTSGMGNEQFFGPGTRLTVL.

The J gene is TRBJ2-2, the V gene TRBV10-3; D remains ambiguous. V was clipped by 8 bases and J by 6 bases, with 19 bases between them. CDR3 length equals 15 residues. Germline V CDR1 and CDR2: ENHRY, SYGVKD. Here the CDR3 DNA reads TGTGCCATCTTCTCCCCAACATCGCCTCCCGGGGAGCTGTTTTTT. It encodes CAIFSPTSPPGELFF.